This T cell receptor beta chain was found in a study of OX40 agonist ivuxolimab in advanced cancers. Turning to the overall study: The costimulatory receptor OX40 (CD134) was targeted by ivuxolimab, a fully human IgG2 agonistic monoclonal antibody. Intravenous ivuxolimab was administered to patients every 2 weeks at six dose levels: 0.01, 0.1, 0.3, 1.5, 3 and 10 mg/kg. Of the roughly 52 dose-escalation patients, hepatocellular carcinoma was present in about 20, melanoma in around 15, renal cell carcinoma in 9 and head and neck cancer in 9. In the dose-escalation cohort, about four fifths of patients were male, and the mean age was roughly 60 years with a range of 23 to 79. Prior anti-PD-1, anti-PD-L1 or anti-CTLA-4 therapy was permitted, and about 40% of dose-escalation patients had received checkpoint inhibitors. Partial responses occurred in three dose-escalation patients: two with cutaneous melanoma and one with hepatocellular carcinoma. The purpose of peripheral TCRbeta sequencing was to test whether ivuxolimab changed TCR sequence diversity and led to clonal T-cell expansion. The paper describes the monotherapy dose-escalation part (N of about 50 patients) of the phase I trial of ivuxolimab. The research as a whole found: Low levels of normalized T-cell clonal expansion were also shown by some nonresponding patients. Which antigens the clonally expanded peripheral T cells were specific for was not determined. At doses of 0.1 to 3.0 mg/kg, clonal expansion of both CD4+ and CD8+ blood T cells was observed from baseline to week 6. On average, CD8+ T cells showed more expanded clones than CD4+ T cells after ivuxolimab. In the 0.1-3.0 mg/kg groups, partial responders had among the lowest normalized peripheral clonal expansion, particularly in CD8+ T cells.

The trial excluded patients who had a history of autoimmune disease or who were on systemic immunosuppression. Peripheral blood for TCR sequencing was collected from all dose cohorts at baseline, on cycle 4 day 1, and on cycle 7 day 1. Samples came from an open-label, multicenter, first-in-human phase I dose-escalation trial of ivuxolimab. Adults with locally advanced or metastatic head and neck squamous cell, hepatocellular, melanoma or renal cell carcinoma were enrolled in the trial. CD4+ and CD8+ T cells were sorted separately from peripheral blood before TCR sequencing. Genomic DNA was extracted from sorted cells for sequencing of the TCRbeta CDR3 region. TCRbeta CDR3 regions were sequenced using the immunoSEQ Assay. In TCRdb, the immuneACCESS table is reduced to in-frame sequences with V and J assigned. These tables do not hold every clone; where another copy was compared, an unresolved V gene accounts for under half, and the others remain unexplained. The sample data list fewer than 85,000 clones, and 86% of these were observed just once. 0.6% to 0.75% of the sample is held by the ten biggest clonotypes.

A word on this clone: Its antigen specificity is not known. No base quality information exists; no much larger clone differs at one position.

From its cysteine to its phenylalanine, the CDR3 spans 12 amino acids. The read is trimmed to its CDR3 DNA, 36 bases read in frame from base 1. The CDR1 and CDR2 encoded by the germline V gene are MDHEN and SYDVKM. V and J lose 5 bases and 5 bases, and a span of 10 bases separates them. This specimen consisted of CD4+ or CD8+ T cells sorted from blood, obtained in a trial of the OX40 agonist ivuxolimab. The chain uses TRBV28 and TRBJ2-7, with no confident D gene call. This receptor was obtained from an adult with an advanced solid tumor such as melanoma, head and neck, liver or kidney cancer. The sequenced DNA is TGTGCCAGCAGTCCCCCCCTCAACGAGCAGTACTTC. This yields the protein CASSPPLNEQYF.